This is a list of T cell receptor beta chains from one sample in a study of shared clonotypes between healthy human individuals. This table comes from immunoSEQ multiplex PCR, and its TCRdb copy is limited to in-frame clones, with some not included. The data hold roughly 330,000 clones, with around two thirds observed a single time. Source material: memory CD4+ T cells sorted from blood. All receptors come from a man aged 30 to 39 in good health. CDR3s leave out the opening cysteine and the closing phenylalanine or tryptophan. The D gene is left open where the match is weak. Not every row has a clone size; where given, it reads once, few, many or a size class.

abundance: .
d_gene: .
len: 12
v_gene: TRBV27
j_gene: TRBJ2-1
CDR3aa: ASSIDGPYNEQF

abundance: .
d_gene: .
len: 12
v_gene: TRBV5-6
j_gene: TRBJ1-5
CDR3aa: ASSSVGSNQPQH

abundance: .
d_gene: TRBD1
len: 13
v_gene: TRBV30
j_gene: TRBJ1-1
CDR3aa: AWSGYRGINTEAF

abundance: .
d_gene: .
len: 15
v_gene: TRBV18
j_gene: TRBJ1-3
CDR3aa: ASSRPAGTYSGNTIY

abundance: .
d_gene: .
len: 11
v_gene: TRBV14
j_gene: TRBJ2-7
CDR3aa: ASSQAVVYEQY

abundance: .
d_gene: .
len: 11
v_gene: TRBV5-5
j_gene: TRBJ2-5
CDR3aa: ASSLEVIETQY

abundance: .
d_gene: TRBD2
len: 13
v_gene: TRBV28
j_gene: TRBJ2-3
CDR3aa: ASRGGKAGTDTQY

abundance: .
d_gene: .
len: 13
v_gene: TRBV28
j_gene: TRBJ2-2
CDR3aa: ASSLSGLTTGELF

abundance: .
d_gene: .
len: 17
v_gene: TRBV2
j_gene: TRBJ2-2
CDR3aa: ASSEALPGDGANTGELF

abundance: .
d_gene: .
len: 11
v_gene: TRBV6-5
j_gene: TRBJ2-7
CDR3aa: ASRTDRAYEQY

abundance: .
d_gene: .
len: 14
v_gene: TRBV19
j_gene: TRBJ2-4
CDR3aa: ASSRQAVYAKNIQY

abundance: few
d_gene: .
len: 7
v_gene: TRBV20-1
j_gene: TRBJ2-5
CDR3aa: SAPETQY

abundance: few
d_gene: .
len: 11
v_gene: TRBV6-5
j_gene: TRBJ2-7
CDR3aa: ASWRGIGYEQY

abundance: once
d_gene: TRBD1
len: 11
v_gene: TRBV9
j_gene: TRBJ1-2
CDR3aa: ASSVGTGTSYT